This T cell receptor beta chain was documented in a study of blood T cell repertoires in COVID-19 (dated by TCRdb to the early 2020s). Notes on the research overall: Samples from collaborators originated in the United States, Italy and Spain and spanned both the acute and convalescent phases of COVID-19. Subjects who had been exposed to COVID-19, were actively infected with it, or had recovered from it provided the deeply sampled blood TCRbeta repertoires that made up the dataset. The material from the prospective study consisted of cDNA or gDNA derived from T cells, B-cell-depleted T cells, or PBMCs. Where available, HLA class I and class II types were taken from metadata supplied by the sample provider and were not determined by assay-based typing. The repertoires were released in a freely available public database intended as a resource for research on the immune response to SARS-CoV-2. The samples were drawn from two sources: the first 160 participants of the ongoing ImmuneRACE study, and 950 to 1,500 subjects contributed by 6 global collaborators. Nearly every sample came with metadata listing a de-identified subject ID, COVID-19 status, age in years and sex. What the work shows at the level of the full study, not this receptor alone: The amount of clinical and demographic metadata varied by source and participant and was provided uncurated.

TCRbeta CDR3 regions were amplified from genomic DNA using the immunoSEQ Assay, a bias-controlled multiplex PCR. For the original study's pipeline: The number of nucleated cells in each sample was estimated from the amplification of reference gene primers within the assay. To quantify the absolute abundance of each unique TCRbeta CDR3 rearrangement, sequence reads were collapsed and filtered. For each sample, productive Simpson clonality was calculated as the square root of Simpson's diversity index across productive rearrangements. Imported from immuneACCESS, the table was reduced by TCRdb to in-frame sequences with V and J called. These copies leave out some clones; in studies compared against another copy, an unresolved V gene accounts for under half, and the cause of the remainder is not known. V, J and clone size are taken as reported in that table, and D and trimming were inferred from the DNA itself. Within this sample are about 380,000 clones, with around 89% of them counted one time only. Of the sample, more than 0.95% is held by the ten largest clones.

For CDR1 and CDR2, the germline V gene lists SNHLY and FYNNEI. V is cut back by 7 bases and J by 7 bases, with 8 bases in the junction unmatched. The CDR3 sequence holds 15 residues, the cysteine and phenylalanine included. The CDR3 DNA has 45 bases and is translated from base 1. Details on this clone: Its target antigen remains unknown. No quality values exist for individual bases; no much larger clone is one base distant.

Enrolling through a virtual design, the prospective study's participants ranged in age from roughly 18 to 90 years and lived across about two dozen United States geographic areas. In the prospective study, participants were assigned to cohorts based on the clinical history participants reported in a screening survey and a study questionnaire. ImmuneRACE Cohort 3 recovered participants were defined by two consecutive negative NP/OP PCR tests, healthcare professional clearance, or symptom resolution. In the prospective study, whole blood, serum and a nasopharyngeal or oropharyngeal swab were collected from each participant by mobile phlebotomists. Additional blood draws and questionnaires over an approximately two-month period could optionally be provided by prospective study participants. Before DNA extraction, prospective study blood samples were shipped either frozen or at room temperature.

Recombination linked TRBV2 to TRBJ1-5; 12 junctional bases match TRBD1. Sequencing input: PBMCs or T cells enriched from blood (not recorded which). The receptor comes from a woman between 18 and 29 years old who had recovered from COVID-19. The encoded CDR3 is CASTMGTGGGQPQHF. The nucleotide sequence is given as TGTGCCAGCACGATGGGGACAGGGGGCGGGCAGCCCCAGCATTTT.